This T cell receptor (beta chain) was recorded in a study of blood T cell repertoires in COVID-19. Study overall: Italy, Spain and the United States were the sources of the convalescent and acute COVID-19 samples. The cDNA or gDNA used as material had been derived from T cells, B-cell-depleted T cells, or PBMCs.

From germline, CDR1 is SQVTM and CDR2 ANQGSEA. After removal of 4 bases from V and 9 bases from J, the junction contained 9 bases not matched to a gene. The CDR3 has 13 amino acids. Produced via immunoSEQ multiplex PCR; TCRdb's table is partial and in-frame only. Among some 110,000 clones listed, about 93% were seen once. This clonotype originated in a man aged 50 to 59 with COVID-19, enrolled during active disease. The sample consisted of peripheral blood. The gene calls are TRBV29-1 and TRBJ2-1; 7 positions match TRBD1. The CDR3 region is CSVGPQGSGEQFF. The CDR3, as DNA: TGCAGCGTTGGCCCACAGGGGTCCGGTGAGCAGTTCTTC.